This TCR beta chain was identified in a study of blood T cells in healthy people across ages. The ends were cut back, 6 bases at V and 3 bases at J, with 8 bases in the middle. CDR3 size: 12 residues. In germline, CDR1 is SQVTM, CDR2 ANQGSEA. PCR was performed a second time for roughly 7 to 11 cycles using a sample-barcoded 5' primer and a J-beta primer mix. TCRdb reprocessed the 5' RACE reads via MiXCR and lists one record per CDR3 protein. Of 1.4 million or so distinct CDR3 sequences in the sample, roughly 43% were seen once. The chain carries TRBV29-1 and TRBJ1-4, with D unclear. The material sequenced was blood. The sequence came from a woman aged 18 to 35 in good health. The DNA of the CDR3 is TGCAGCGTCGGGCCTTCTAATGAAAAACTGTTTTTT. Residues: CSVGPSNEKLFF.